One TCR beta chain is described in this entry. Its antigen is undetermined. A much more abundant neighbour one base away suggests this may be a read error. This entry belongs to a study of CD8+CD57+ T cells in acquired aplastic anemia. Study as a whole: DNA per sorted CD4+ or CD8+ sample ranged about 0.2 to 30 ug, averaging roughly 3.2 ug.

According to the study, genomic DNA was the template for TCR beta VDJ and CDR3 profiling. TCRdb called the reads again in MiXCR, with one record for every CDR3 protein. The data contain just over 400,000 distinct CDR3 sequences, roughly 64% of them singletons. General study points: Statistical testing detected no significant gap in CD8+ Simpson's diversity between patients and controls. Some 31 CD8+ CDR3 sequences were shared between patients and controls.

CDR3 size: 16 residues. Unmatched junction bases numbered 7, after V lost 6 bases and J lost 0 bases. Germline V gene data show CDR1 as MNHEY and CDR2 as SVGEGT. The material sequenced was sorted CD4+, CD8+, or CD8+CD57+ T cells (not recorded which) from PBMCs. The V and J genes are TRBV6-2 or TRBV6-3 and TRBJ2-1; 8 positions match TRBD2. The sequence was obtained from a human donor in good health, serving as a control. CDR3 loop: CASSQLSGGSYNEQFF. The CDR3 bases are TGTGCCAGCAGCCAACTAAGCGGGGGCTCCTACAATGAGCAGTTCTTC.